Shown below are 15 T cell receptor beta chains from a single sample sequenced in a study of OX40 agonist ivuxolimab in advanced cancers. Here immunoSEQ multiplex PCR was the method, and the copy in TCRdb shows in-frame clones only, minus some. This table holds tens of thousands of clones, about 85% found once. The sequenced sample was CD4+ or CD8+ T cells sorted from blood, obtained in a trial of the OX40 agonist ivuxolimab. These receptor sequences come from an adult with an advanced solid tumor such as melanoma, head and neck, liver or kidney cancer.

This chain joins TRBV11-2 and TRBJ1-2; D remains ambiguous. Looked up from germline, CDR1 is SGHAT and CDR2 is FQNNGV. Trimming removed 4 bases at V and 8 bases at J, with 23 bases between. This CDR3 comprises 16 residues. The DNA for the CDR3 is TGTGCCAGCAGCTCGAACAGCTTTTCGTCCTTGAGCGGCTACACCTTC. Protein product: CASSSNSFSSLSGYTF.

The chain is built from TRBV6-1 and TRBJ2-7; the D is unclear. CDR3 length: 13 amino acids. Germline V gene data show CDR1 as MNHNS and CDR2 as SASEGT. V was shortened by 8 bases and J by 3 bases, with 14 bases between the two germline ends. CDR3 sequence reads: CASLDRLSYEQYF. CDR3 nucleotide sequence: TGTGCCAGCCTCGACCGGCTTAGCTACGAGCAGTACTTC.

This chain uses TRBV28 with TRBJ1-5; 7 bases are a match to TRBD1. With 6 bases clipped from V and 6 bases from J, the junction kept 11 bases outside the gene matches. This CDR3 contains 15 residues. Germline V gives CDR1 MDHEN, CDR2 SYDVKM. CDR3 in DNA: TGTGCCAGCAGGCCCGACAGGGTTGGGGCTCAGCCCCAGCATTTT. It is translated as CASRPDRVGAQPQHF. Full variable domain (outside the CDR3, taken from reference TRBV28 and TRBJ1-5): DVKVTQSSRYLVKRTGEKVFLECVQDMDHENMFWYRQDPGLGLRLIYFSYDVKMKEKGDIPEGYSVSREKKERFSLILESASTNQTSMYLCASRPDRVGAQPQHFGDGTRLSIL.

The chain links TRBV18 to TRBJ2-7; tentative D call: TRBD2 (6 bases). Germline V CDR1 and CDR2: KGHSH, LQKENI. Deletions cut 6 bases from V and 7 bases from J, with 16 bases between. The CDR3 is 13 residues long. The CDR3: CASSQKAGWEQYV. Written as DNA, the CDR3 is TGTGCCAGCTCCCAGAAGGCGGGGTGGGAGCAGTACGTC.

The chain carries TRBV2 and TRBJ2-4; the match to TRBD2 covers 7 bases. Per germline, CDR1 SNHLY and CDR2 FYNNEI. The CDR3 length is 15 residues. The junction had 13 bases not matched to a gene; V was cut back by 8 bases and J by 6 bases. This chain's CDR3 is CASGVETGTTNIQYF. The DNA for the CDR3 is TGTGCCAGCGGTGTGGAAACCGGGACTACAAACATTCAGTACTTC.

V gene TRBV7-9 combines with J gene TRBJ2-3; 14 positions match TRBD2. Per the germline V gene, CDR1 is SEHNR and CDR2 is FQNEAQ (reference sequence). The CDR3 length is 19 residues. Trimming at V came to 5 bases and at J to 4 bases, leaving 14 bases not matched to a gene. The CDR3 region has the DNA TGTGCCAGCAGCCCAGCTATGGGGACTAGCGGGAGTCAGTCAGATACGCAGTATTTT. Translated, it gives CASSPAMGTSGSQSDTQYF.

V usage is TRBV2 and J usage is TRBJ1-6; TRBD1 aligns across 8 bases. V was clipped by 9 bases and J by 1 base; unmatched bases: 2. The germline gives CDR1 SNHLY, CDR2 FYNNEI. The CDR3 runs 14 residues. CDR3 nucleotides: TGTGCCAGAGGGACAGGTTCCTATAATTCACCCCTCCACTTT. Translated: CARGTGSYNSPLHF.

The rearrangement links TRBV2 to TRBJ2-3; D unresolved. This CDR3 has 15 amino acids. Germline values: CDR1 SNHLY, CDR2 FYNNEI. Trimming cost V 4 bases and J 0 bases, with 11 bases left between them. In DNA, the CDR3 is TGTGCCAGCAGTGTGGTAGGGTCTAGCACAGATACGCAGTATTTT. Residues: CASSVVGSSTDTQYF. Filled out from reference TRBV2 and TRBJ2-3, the complete variable domain reads EPEVTQTPSHQVTQMGQEVILRCVPISNHLYFYWYRQILGQKVEFLVSFYNNEISEKSEIFDDQFSVERPDGSNFTLKIRSTKLEDSAMYFCASSVVGSSTDTQYFGPGTRLTVL.

V usage is TRBV30 and J usage is TRBJ2-2; no definite D call. This CDR3 has 13 amino acids. Trimming shortened V by 2 bases and J by 1 base, and 5 bases separated the two germline ends. Germline V gene sequence: CDR1 GTSNPN, CDR2 SVGIG (reference sequence). In DNA form, the CDR3 reads TGTGCCTGGAGTCCCAGGAACACCGGGGAGCTGTTTTTT. It codes for CAWSPRNTGELFF.

The V and J genes are TRBV5-1 and TRBJ2-7; 7 bases align to TRBD1. CDR1 SGHRS and CDR2 YFSETQ come from the germline V gene. V lost 4 bases and J lost 1; bases outside the gene matches: 8. This CDR3 is built from 15 residues. The CDR3, as DNA: TGCGCCAGCAGCCCCAGCCCGGGACAGTCCTACGAGCAGTACGTC. Protein sequence: CASSPSPGQSYEQYV.

As DNA, the CDR3 is TGTGCCAGCAGTTTAAGCGGGTTACAGGGGCATTCACCCCTCCACTTT. Its translation: CASSLSGLQGHSPLHF. The V and J genes are TRBV28 and TRBJ1-6; 7 bases line up with TRBD1. This CDR3 region has 16 residues. Germline CDR1 is MDHEN and CDR2 is SYDVKM. J lost 8 bases, V lost 2 bases, and 9 bases had no gene match.

This CDR3 reads CASSYGPRQNTEAFF. The DNA for the CDR3 is TGTGCCAGCAGTTACGGCCCCAGGCAGAACACTGAAGCTTTCTTT. This rearrangement joins TRBV6-5 to TRBJ1-1, with D uncertain. The CDR3 is 15 residues long. Germline CDR1 reads MNHEY; CDR2 reads SVGAGI. Trimming removed 2 bases at V and 1 base at J, with 11 bases between.

For this clone: Other nucleotide sequences from this sample produce the same CDR3. The CDR3, as DNA: TGTGCCAGCTCACCACGCCAGAAGGAGACCCAGTACTTC. The encoded protein is CASSPRQKETQYF. This chain connects TRBV18 to TRBJ2-5, with D hard to call. V lost 1 base, J lost 5 bases, and 8 bases lay in between. The CDR3 contains 13 residues. Germline V gene data show CDR1 as KGHSH and CDR2 as LQKENI.

This chain connects TRBV27 to TRBJ2-1; D uncertain. The CDR3 extends over 12 amino acids. Germline-derived CDR1 and CDR2 are MNHEY and SMNVEV (reference sequence). Trimming pared 3 bases from V and 11 bases from J, leaving 11 bases between. The CDR3 DNA sequence: TGTGCCAGCAGTTTTGCTCTCAGTCAGCAGTTCTTC. Protein sequence: CASSFALSQQFF.

This clone was seen a handful of times. V and J are TRBV7-3 and TRBJ2-2, with TRBD2 as a possible D gene (5 bases). This CDR3 comprises 18 residues. Germline CDR1 and CDR2: SGHTA and FQGTGA. With 1 base removed from V and 1 base from J, the gap between germline ends came to 16 bases. CDR3 bases: TGTGCCAGCAGCTTAAGGCCCCCGGGGTTAGGGAACACCGGGGAGCTGTTTTTT. This codes for CASSLRPPGLGNTGELFF.